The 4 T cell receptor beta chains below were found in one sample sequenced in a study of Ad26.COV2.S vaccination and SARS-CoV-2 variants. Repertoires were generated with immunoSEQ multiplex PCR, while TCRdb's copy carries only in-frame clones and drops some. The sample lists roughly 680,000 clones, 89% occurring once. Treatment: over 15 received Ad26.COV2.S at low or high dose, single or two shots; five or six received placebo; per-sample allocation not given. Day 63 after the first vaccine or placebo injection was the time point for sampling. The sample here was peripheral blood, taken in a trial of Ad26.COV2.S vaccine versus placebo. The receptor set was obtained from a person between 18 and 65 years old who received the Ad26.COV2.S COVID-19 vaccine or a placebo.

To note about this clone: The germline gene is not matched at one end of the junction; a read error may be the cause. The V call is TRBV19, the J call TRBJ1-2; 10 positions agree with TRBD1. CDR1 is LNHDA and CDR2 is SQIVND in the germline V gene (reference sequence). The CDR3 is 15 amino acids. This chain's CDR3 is CASSLDRGRGYGYTF. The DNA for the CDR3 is TGTGCCAGTAGTCTAGACAGGGGGCGAGGCTATGGCTACACCTTC. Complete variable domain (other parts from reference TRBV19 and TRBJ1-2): DGGITQSPKYLFRKEGQNVTLSCEQNLNHDAMYWYRQDPGQGLRLIYYSQIVNDFQKGDIAEGYSVSREKKESFPLTVTSAQKNPTAFYLCASSLDRGRGYGYTFGSGTRLTVV.

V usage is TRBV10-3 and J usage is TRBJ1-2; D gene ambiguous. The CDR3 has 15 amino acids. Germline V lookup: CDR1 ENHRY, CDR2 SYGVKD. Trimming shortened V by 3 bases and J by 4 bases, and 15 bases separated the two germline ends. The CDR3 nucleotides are TGTGCCATCAGTGAACTCTTCTCCGGGATCTATGGCTACACCTTC. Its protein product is CAISELFSGIYGYTF.

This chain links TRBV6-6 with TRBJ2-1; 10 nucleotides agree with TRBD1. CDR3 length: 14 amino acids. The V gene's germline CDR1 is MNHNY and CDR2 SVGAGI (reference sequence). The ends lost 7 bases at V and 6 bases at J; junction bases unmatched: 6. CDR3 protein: CASTPGQGRNEQFF. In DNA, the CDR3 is TGTGCCAGCACTCCGGGACAGGGGCGCAATGAGCAGTTCTTC.

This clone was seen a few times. CDR3 protein: CASSPPSGVVDTEAFF. The CDR3 DNA reads as TGTGCCAGCAGCCCTCCCTCGGGGGTCGTGGACACTGAAGCTTTCTTT. The rearrangement joins TRBV5-4 to TRBJ1-1; possibly TRBD1 for D (5 bases). The CDR3 length is 16 residues. Germline lookup yields CDR1 SGHNT and CDR2 YYREEE (reference sequence). V lost 4 bases and J 3 bases, leaving 19 bases between the germline ends.